A single T cell receptor beta chain is shown here with its context. The antigen is undetermined. Samples underwent the assay at deep level. Method: immunoSEQ multiplex PCR; TCRdb's copy keeps in-frame clones and lacks some. This table holds about 2.1 million clones, 90% to 95% found once. Naive CD8 cells were CD45RO-negative, positively selected for CCR7, excluding terminally differentiated effector memory CD45RA+ cells. This sample is part of a study of shared clonotypes between healthy human individuals. Study-wide findings and caveats: Despite large depth, rarefaction showed incomplete sorted-subset sequencing. The study found lower generation probabilities in non-shared clonotypes than in those shared by all four donors. In this cohort, only blood was sampled, and tissue repertoires likely differ.

Sample: naive CD8+ T cells from PBMCs. The source is a man aged 18 to 30 in good health. Some clones in this sample may be carry-over from other donors' samples.

The CDR3 DNA reads TGTGCCGCCCAACGGGGTCGGGGGAACACTGAAGCTTTCTTT. It is translated as CAAQRGRGNTEAFF. The V gene is TRBV19, the J gene TRBJ1-1, with no clear D. Deletions cut 11 bases from V and 1 base from J, with 17 bases between. Germline V gives CDR1 LNHDA, CDR2 SQIVND (reference sequence). CDR3 size: 14 residues.